This T cell receptor beta chain was captured by sequencing in a study of OX40 agonist ivuxolimab in advanced cancers. Study-level results: Among T cells, CD8+ cells averaged more expanded clones than CD4+ cells.

The assay was immunoSEQ multiplex PCR, and TCRdb's table has in-frame clones only and misses some. Of 57,000 or so clones in the sample, 86% were seen once. CDR3 length: 13 amino acids. The V gene's germline CDR1 is SNHLY and CDR2 FYNNEI. Trimming removed 7 bases from V and 6 bases from J, with 10 bases in between. Notes on this clone: The antigen remains unidentified.

The chain is built from TRBV2 and TRBJ2-6; possible D gene TRBD1, 6 bases. The source was CD4+ or CD8+ T cells sorted from blood, collected in a trial of the OX40 agonist ivuxolimab. The receptor was isolated from an adult with an advanced solid tumor such as melanoma, head and neck, liver or kidney cancer. CDR3 nucleotide sequence: TGTGCCAGCAACAGGGAAAAGGCCAACGTCCTGACTTTC. Translation: CASNREKANVLTF. Variable domain in full (rest from reference TRBV2 and TRBJ2-6): EPEVTQTPSHQVTQMGQEVILRCVPISNHLYFYWYRQILGQKVEFLVSFYNNEISEKSEIFDDQFSVERPDGSNFTLKIRSTKLEDSAMYFCASNREKANVLTFGAGSRLTVL.